This TCR beta chain is from a study of blood T cell repertoires in COVID-19. The wider study: Collection of acute and convalescent COVID-19 samples took place in the United States, Italy and Spain. The analysed material was cDNA or gDNA that came from T cells, B-cell-depleted T cells, or PBMCs.

The J segment lost 2 bases and the V segment lost 0 bases, leaving 0 bases of the junction unmatched. Germline CDR1 MNHEY, CDR2 SVGAGI. The CDR3 has 15 amino acids. As handled by the study authors: Reference gene primer amplification yielded estimated nucleated cell counts. Here immunoSEQ multiplex PCR was the method, and the copy in TCRdb shows in-frame clones only, minus some. That table gives V, J and clone size, and the DNA gave D and trimming. The table lists fewer than 200,000 clones, around 80% of them singletons. This clonotype originated in a man between 70 and 80 years old with active or convalescent COVID-19. The source material was peripheral blood. J is TRBJ1-5 and V is TRBV6-5, with TRBD1 matching over 8 bases. This chain's CDR3 is CASSYSTGGNQPQHF. In nucleotides, the CDR3 is TGTGCCAGCAGTTACTCGACAGGGGGCAATCAGCCCCAGCATTTT.